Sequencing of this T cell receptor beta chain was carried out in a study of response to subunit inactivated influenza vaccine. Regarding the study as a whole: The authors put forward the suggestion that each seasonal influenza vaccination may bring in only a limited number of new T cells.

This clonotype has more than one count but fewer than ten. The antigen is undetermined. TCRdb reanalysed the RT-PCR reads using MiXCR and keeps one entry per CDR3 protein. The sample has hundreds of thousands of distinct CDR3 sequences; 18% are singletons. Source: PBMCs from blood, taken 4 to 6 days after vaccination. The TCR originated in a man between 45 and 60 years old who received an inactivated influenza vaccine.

CDR3 coding DNA: TGTGCCAGCAGCAAAGTGGCGGCCCAAGAGACCCAGTACTTC. Protein sequence: CASSKVAAQETQYF. The genes are TRBV21-1 and TRBJ2-5. TRBV21-1 is marked as a pseudogene. The CDR3 sequence is 14 residues long.